The rows below give T cell receptor beta chains drawn from one sample of a study of blood T cells in healthy people across ages. In TCRdb, the 5' RACE reads were re-called with MiXCR into one record per CDR3 protein. The sample has almost 550,000 distinct CDR3 sequences, less than 25% seen once; the top ten hold roughly 10%. The same sample was also used in a study of T cells of mothers and their children.

The specimen was blood. The receptors derive from a boy younger than 18 in good health. Each CDR3 is given with its conserved first and last residue. D genes are given only for firm matches. Rows may omit the clone size; those that give it use once, few, many or a size class.

v_call,j_call,d_call,clone_size,cdr3_aa,cdr3_nt
TRBV28,TRBJ1-2,-,-,CASSLNGGYTF,TGTGCCAGCAGTTTGAACGGAGGCTACACCTTC
TRBV10-3,TRBJ2-7,TRBD1,-,CAITETGGSYEQYF,TGTGCCATCACCGAGACAGGGGGCTCCTACGAGCAGTACTTC
TRBV6-6,TRBJ1-1,-,-,CASIHSDLLNTEAFF,TGTGCCAGCATACACAGCGACTTACTTAACACTGAAGCTTTCTTT
TRBV27,TRBJ1-2,-,-,CASSFLGGGYTF,TGTGCCAGCAGTTTTTTGGGAGGTGGCTACACCTTC
TRBV28,TRBJ2-7,TRBD1,few,CASSLPAGTGAYEQYF,TGTGCCAGCAGTCTCCCTGCCGGGACAGGCGCCTACGAGCAGTACTTC
TRBV20-1,TRBJ2-7,-,few,CSARKVGQSRSGGSYEQYF,TGCAGTGCCAGAAAAGTGGGACAGAGCCGATCCGGGGGCTCCTACGAGCAGTACTTC
TRBV28,TRBJ2-5,-,few,CASTPDNGFYKTQYF,TGTGCCAGCACCCCCGACAATGGGTTTTACAAGACCCAGTACTTC
TRBV6-2/TRBV6-3,TRBJ2-4,TRBD1,-,CASSYGTEIQYF,TGTGCCAGCAGTTATGGGACAGAGATTCAGTACTTC
TRBV20-1,TRBJ2-1,-,-,CSARDYAGSYNEQFF,TGCAGTGCTAGAGATTATGCGGGATCCTACAATGAGCAGTTCTTC
TRBV4-1,TRBJ2-1,-,once,CASSQDLSLAYNEQFF,TGCGCCAGCAGCCAAGATTTAAGCCTAGCATACAATGAGCAGTTCTTC
TRBV28,TRBJ2-1,-,-,CASKTQRVLYNEQFF,TGTGCCAGCAAAACCCAGCGGGTCCTATACAATGAGCAGTTCTTC
TRBV3-1,TRBJ2-5,-,-,CASSQDATAQTQYF,TGTGCCAGCAGCCAAGACGCTACCGCGCAAACCCAGTACTTC
TRBV20-1,TRBJ2-7,TRBD2,many,CSARTSGSYEQYF,TGCAGTGCTAGGACTAGCGGATCCTACGAGCAGTACTTC
TRBV6-6,TRBJ2-3,-,few,CASSYSSSGDTQYF,TGTGCCAGCAGTTACTCGAGTAGTGGGGATACGCAGTATTTT
TRBV9,TRBJ2-7,-,many,CASSPGLTAYEQYF,TGTGCCAGCAGCCCCGGGCTGACGGCCTACGAGCAGTACTTC
TRBV6-5,TRBJ1-2,-,few,CASSRLRESYGYTF,TGTGCCAGCAGTCGCCTCCGGGAGTCCTATGGCTACACCTTC
TRBV30,TRBJ1-4,TRBD1,-,CAWNGGQGNEKLFF,TGTGCCTGGAATGGGGGACAGGGTAATGAAAAACTGTTTTTT
TRBV28,TRBJ1-2,-,few,CASRRVSSNYGYTF,TGTGCCAGCAGAAGGGTATCCAGTAACTATGGCTACACCTTC
TRBV9,TRBJ1-1,-,few,CASSLRGQGQTMNTEAFF,TGTGCCAGCAGCTTAAGAGGCCAGGGACAAACCATGAACACTGAAGCTTTCTTT
TRBV7-9,TRBJ2-5,TRBD2,few,CASSLREGRRAQESQYF,TGTGCCAGCAGTCTGAGGGAGGGAAGACGTGCCCAAGAGTCCCAGTACTTC
TRBV9,TRBJ2-3,TRBD1,few,CASSDRGPPTDTQYF,TGTGCCAGCAGCGACAGGGGACCTCCCACAGATACGCAGTATTTT
TRBV7-9,TRBJ1-5,TRBD1,-,CASSFGQGYQPQHF,TGTGCCAGCAGTTTCGGACAGGGGTATCAGCCCCAGCATTTT
TRBV12-3/TRBV12-4,TRBJ2-3,TRBD2,few,CASSRGVRAPSADTQYF,TGTGCCAGCAGCCGGGGGGTTAGAGCCCCTTCAGCAGATACGCAGTATTTT
TRBV5-1,TRBJ2-7,-,-,CASSLAGTEAPLLVEQYF,TGCGCCAGCAGCTTGGCCGGGACGGAAGCTCCCCTCCTCGTCGAGCAGTACTTC
TRBV10-3,TRBJ1-2,-,-,CATSDSANYGYTF,TGTGCCACATCGGACAGCGCTAACTATGGCTACACCTTC
TRBV28,TRBJ2-2,TRBD2,few,CASRFSGGNTGELFF,TGTGCCAGCAGATTTAGCGGGGGGAACACCGGGGAGCTGTTTTTT
TRBV28,TRBJ2-1,TRBD2,-,CASSFSWTSGGSYYNEQFF,TGTGCCAGCAGTTTTTCATGGACTAGCGGGGGATCTTACTACAATGAGCAGTTCTTC
TRBV4-1,TRBJ1-2,-,few,CASSPSTGGRGYGYTF,TGCGCCAGCAGCCCGTCGACAGGTGGAAGGGGCTATGGCTACACCTTC
TRBV28,TRBJ2-1,-,few,CASSYPDPPTGNEQFF,TGTGCCAGCAGTTACCCGGACCCTCCCACGGGCAATGAGCAGTTCTTC
TRBV20-1,TRBJ1-1,-,-,CSAAQGQGGTEAFF,TGCAGTGCTGCCCAAGGACAAGGGGGAACTGAAGCTTTCTTT
TRBV29-1,TRBJ2-5,TRBD2,-,CSVDRTSEQETQYF,TGCAGCGTTGACCGGACTAGCGAACAGGAGACCCAGTACTTC
TRBV7-8,TRBJ2-5,-,-,CASSLSSQTQYF,TGTGCCAGCAGCTTAAGTAGCCAGACCCAGTACTTC
TRBV6-1,TRBJ1-1,-,-,CATTTGARTEAFF,TGTGCCACCACAACGGGGGCGAGGACTGAAGCTTTCTTT
TRBV5-1,TRBJ2-7,TRBD1,-,CASSLDRGHSYEQYF,TGCGCCAGCAGCCTCGACAGGGGCCACTCCTACGAGCAGTACTTC
TRBV6-2/TRBV6-3,TRBJ2-1,-,many,CASREFSYNEQFF,TGTGCCAGCCGGGAGTTCTCCTACAATGAGCAGTTCTTC
TRBV7-2,TRBJ2-3,-,few,CASSQRAGSQYF,TGTGCCAGCAGCCAGAGGGCCGGGTCACAGTATTTT
TRBV7-2,TRBJ2-5,-,few,CASSWGGVLGETQYF,TGTGCCAGCAGCTGGGGCGGAGTACTGGGAGAGACCCAGTACTTC
TRBV25-1,TRBJ2-7,-,once,CASSSQTREQYF,TGTGCCAGCAGTTCACAGACCCGGGAGCAGTACTTC
TRBV28,TRBJ1-5,-,-,CASSLTRTVQPQHF,TGTGCCAGCAGTTTAACCCGGACAGTTCAGCCCCAGCATTTT
TRBV10-3,TRBJ2-5,TRBD2,few,CAISESRLAGGQVTQYF,TGTGCCATCAGTGAGTCGCGACTAGCGGGGGGGCAGGTGACCCAGTACTTC
TRBV28,TRBJ2-4,-,-,CASSFIMRAKNIQYF,TGTGCCAGCAGTTTCATTATGAGGGCCAAAAACATTCAGTACTTC
TRBV5-1,TRBJ1-2,-,few,CASSSERGGYTF,TGCGCCAGCAGCTCCGAAAGGGGTGGCTACACCTTC
TRBV12-2,TRBJ2-7,-,many,CASLLDRSYEQYF,TGTGCAAGTCTCTTGGACAGGTCCTACGAGCAGTACTTC
TRBV12-3/TRBV12-4,TRBJ2-1,-,few,CASSLAFVRFF,TGTGCCAGCAGTTTAGCTTTTGTCCGCTTCTTC
TRBV5-1,TRBJ2-1,TRBD2,-,CASSLTSGASYNEQFF,TGCGCCAGCAGCTTGACTAGCGGAGCGTCCTACAATGAGCAGTTCTTC
TRBV25-1,TRBJ2-5,-,-,CASSEHGVVGETQYF,TGTGCCAGCAGTGAACACGGAGTCGTTGGGGAGACCCAGTACTTC
TRBV20-1,TRBJ1-1,-,-,CSARLGGTEAFF,TGCAGTGCTAGACTGGGCGGCACTGAAGCTTTCTTT
TRBV7-2,TRBJ1-4,-,few,CASSPYATNEKLFF,TGTGCCAGCAGCCCATACGCAACTAATGAAAAACTGTTTTTT
TRBV20-1,TRBJ2-1,-,few,CSVRGGMDNEQFF,TGCAGTGTGCGTGGGGGGATGGACAATGAGCAGTTCTTC
TRBV7-9,TRBJ1-4,-,-,CASSGEGSRNEKLFF,TGTGCCAGCAGCGGAGAGGGTTCACGGAATGAAAAACTGTTTTTT